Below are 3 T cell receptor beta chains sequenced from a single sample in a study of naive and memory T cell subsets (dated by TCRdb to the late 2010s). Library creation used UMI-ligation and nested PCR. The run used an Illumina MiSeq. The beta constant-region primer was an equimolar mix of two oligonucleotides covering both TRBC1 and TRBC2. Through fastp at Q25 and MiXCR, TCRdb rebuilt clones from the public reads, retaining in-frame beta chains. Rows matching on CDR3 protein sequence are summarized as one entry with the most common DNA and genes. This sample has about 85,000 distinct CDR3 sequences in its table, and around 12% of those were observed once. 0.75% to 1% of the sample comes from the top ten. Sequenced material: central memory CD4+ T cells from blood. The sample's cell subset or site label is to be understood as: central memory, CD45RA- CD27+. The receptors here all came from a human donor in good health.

The CDR3 nucleotides read TGTGCCAGCTACCGGCGAGGGGAGCCCCAGCATTTT. This encodes CASYRRGEPQHF. The chain uses TRBV2 and TRBJ1-5; D is perhaps TRBD1 (5 bases). Germline V gene lookup returns CDR1 SNHLY and CDR2 FYNNEI. The CDR3 extends over 12 amino acids. The germline V and J ends were trimmed by 8 bases and 8 bases, with 13 bases remaining between them.

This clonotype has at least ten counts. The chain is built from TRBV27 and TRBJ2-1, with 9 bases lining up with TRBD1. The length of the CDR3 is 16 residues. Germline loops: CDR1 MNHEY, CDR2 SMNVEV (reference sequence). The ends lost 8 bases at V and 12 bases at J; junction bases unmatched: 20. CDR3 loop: CASQAGENRGRRGQFF. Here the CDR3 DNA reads TGTGCCAGCCAGGCAGGGGAGAACAGGGGGCGGAGGGGGCAGTTCTTC.

CDR3 coding DNA: TGCAGTGCGTCATCGGGACAGGTGGGAGATACGCAGTATTTT. It yields the protein CSASSGQVGDTQYF. This chain joins TRBV20-1 and TRBJ2-3; 8 nucleotides align to TRBD1. This CDR3 comprises 14 residues. Germline-derived CDR1 and CDR2 are DFQATT and SNEGSKA (reference sequence). The trim removed 6 bases at V and 5 bases at J, leaving 10 bases unmatched.